This TCR beta chain is from a study of blood T cell repertoires in COVID-19. Background on the study: The analysed material was cDNA or gDNA that came from T cells, B-cell-depleted T cells, or PBMCs.

In the source study's methods: Reference gene primer amplification in the assay estimated nucleated cell counts. TCRdb's table, derived via immunoSEQ multiplex PCR, lists solely in-frame clones and lacks some. The DNA was the basis for D and trimming; V, J and clone size are from that table. The sample contains about 110,000 clones, approximately 89% of which appear only once. Unmatched junction bases numbered 9, after V lost 8 bases and J lost 4 bases. The CDR3 contains 14 residues. CDR1 is MNHEY and CDR2 is SVGAGI in the germline V gene. The receptor comes from a man in his forties or fifties with acute or convalescent COVID-19. The V call is TRBV6-5, the J call TRBJ2-3, with TRBD2 matching over 7 bases. Sequenced: peripheral blood. CDR3: CASSRTSGADTQYF. The DNA of the CDR3 is TGTGCCAGCTCTAGGACTAGTGGGGCAGATACGCAGTATTTT.